The clone carrying this TCR beta chain was counted a few times. This sample was included in a study of CD8+ T cells in alopecia areata. The germline CDR1 and CDR2 sequences are SGHAT and FQNNGV. The CDR3 consists of 16 residues. Germline trimming cut 5 bases from V and 2 bases from J; bases unmatched to any gene: 8. Specified treatment: oral pan-JAK inhibitor, 5-10 mg twice daily. As part of sample collection, lesional scalp punch biopsies and peripheral blood were taken from alopecia areata patients. Extracted RNA was reverse transcribed, and the resulting cDNA served as sequencing template. Sequencing was performed with immunoSEQ multiplex PCR; in TCRdb, only in-frame clones are kept and a portion is missing. This sample has 180,000 or so clones; approximately 51% occur once, and the top ten carry about 9.4%.

This rearrangement joins TRBV11-2 to TRBJ2-7; 11 bases agree with TRBD2. This TCR derives from a human donor with alopecia areata. Sequences were derived from CD8+ T cells sorted from blood, sampled around week 54, from a patient treated with tofacitinib. CDR3 protein: CASSPRLAGPTYEQYF. CDR3 in DNA: TGTGCCAGCAGCCCCCGACTAGCGGGGCCCACCTACGAGCAGTACTTC.